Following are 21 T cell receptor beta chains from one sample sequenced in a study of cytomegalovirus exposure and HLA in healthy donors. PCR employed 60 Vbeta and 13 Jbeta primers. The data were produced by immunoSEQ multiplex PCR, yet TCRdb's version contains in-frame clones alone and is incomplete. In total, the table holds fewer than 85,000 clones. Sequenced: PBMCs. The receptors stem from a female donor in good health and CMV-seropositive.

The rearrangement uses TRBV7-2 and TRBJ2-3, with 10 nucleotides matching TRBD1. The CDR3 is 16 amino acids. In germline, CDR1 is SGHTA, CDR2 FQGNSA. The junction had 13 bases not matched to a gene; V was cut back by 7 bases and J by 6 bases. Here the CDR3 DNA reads TGTGCCAGCACCTCTTGGGGACAGGGGTTTTGGGATACGCAGTATTTT. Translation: CASTSWGQGFWDTQYF.

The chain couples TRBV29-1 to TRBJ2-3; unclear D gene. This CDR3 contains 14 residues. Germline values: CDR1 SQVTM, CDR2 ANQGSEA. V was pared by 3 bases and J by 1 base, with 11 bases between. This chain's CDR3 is CSVDVPVGTDTQYF. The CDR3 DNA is TGCAGCGTTGACGTCCCGGTGGGCACAGATACGCAGTATTTT.

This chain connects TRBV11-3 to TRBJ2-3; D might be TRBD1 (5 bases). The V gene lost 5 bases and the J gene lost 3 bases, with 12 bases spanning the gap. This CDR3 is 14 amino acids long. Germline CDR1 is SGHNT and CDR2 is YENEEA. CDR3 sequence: CASSPPSGTDTQYF. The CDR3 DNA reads TGTGCCAGCAGCCCACCGTCAGGGACAGATACGCAGTATTTT.

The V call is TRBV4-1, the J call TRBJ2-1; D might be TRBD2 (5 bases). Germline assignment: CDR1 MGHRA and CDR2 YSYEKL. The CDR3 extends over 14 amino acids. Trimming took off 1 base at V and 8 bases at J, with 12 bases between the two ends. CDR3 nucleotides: TGCGCCAGCAGCCAAGTGGGAGTTCGGGATGAGCAGTTCTTC. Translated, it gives CASSQVGVRDEQFF.

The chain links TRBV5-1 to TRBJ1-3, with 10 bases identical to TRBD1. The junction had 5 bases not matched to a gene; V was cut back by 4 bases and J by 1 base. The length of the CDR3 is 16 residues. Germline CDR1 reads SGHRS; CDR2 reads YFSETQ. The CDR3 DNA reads TGCGCCAGCAGCCCGACAGGGGGCTTTTCTGGAAACACCATATATTTT. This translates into CASSPTGGFSGNTIYF.

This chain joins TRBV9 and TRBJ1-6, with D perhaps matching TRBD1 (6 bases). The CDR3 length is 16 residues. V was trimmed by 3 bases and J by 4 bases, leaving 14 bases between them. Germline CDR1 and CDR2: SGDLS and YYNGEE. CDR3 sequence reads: CASSASAGDYNSPLHF. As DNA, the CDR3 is TGTGCCAGCAGCGCATCGGCAGGGGATTATAATTCACCCCTCCACTTT.

The CDR3 here is CASSLALLSVNEQFF. CDR3 nucleotide sequence: TGTGCCAGCAGTCTGGCCCTCCTCTCTGTGAATGAGCAGTTCTTC. The chain uses TRBV28 and TRBJ2-1; D remains ambiguous. The V gene's germline CDR1 is MDHEN and CDR2 SYDVKM. V lost 5 bases, J lost 7 bases, and 18 bases lay in between. The CDR3 length is 15 residues.

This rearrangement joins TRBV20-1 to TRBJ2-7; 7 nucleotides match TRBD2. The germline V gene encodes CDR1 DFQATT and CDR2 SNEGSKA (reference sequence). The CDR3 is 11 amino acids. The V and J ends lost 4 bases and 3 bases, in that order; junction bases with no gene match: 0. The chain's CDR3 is CSATSGYEQYF. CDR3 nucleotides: TGCAGTGCTACTAGCGGCTACGAGCAGTACTTC.

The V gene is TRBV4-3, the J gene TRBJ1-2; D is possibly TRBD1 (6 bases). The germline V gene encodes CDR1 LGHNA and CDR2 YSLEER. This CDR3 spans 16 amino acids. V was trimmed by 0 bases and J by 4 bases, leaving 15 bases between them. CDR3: CASSQDRQGSGYGYTF. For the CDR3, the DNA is TGCGCCAGCAGCCAAGATAGGCAGGGGAGTGGCTATGGCTACACCTTC.

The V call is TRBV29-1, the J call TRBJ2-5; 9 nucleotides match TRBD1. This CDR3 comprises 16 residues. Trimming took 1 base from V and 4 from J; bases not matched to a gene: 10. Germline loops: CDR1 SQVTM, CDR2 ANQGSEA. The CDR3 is CSVEGQGQGVGETQYF. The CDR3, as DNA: TGCAGCGTTGAAGGCCAGGGACAGGGAGTAGGAGAGACCCAGTACTTC. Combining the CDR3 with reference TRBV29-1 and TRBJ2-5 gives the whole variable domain SAVISQKPSRDICQRGTSLTIQCQVDSQVTMMFWYRQQPGQSLTLIATANQGSEATYESGFVIDKFPISRPNLTFSTLTVSNMSPEDSSIYLCSVEGQGQGVGETQYFGPGTRLLVL.

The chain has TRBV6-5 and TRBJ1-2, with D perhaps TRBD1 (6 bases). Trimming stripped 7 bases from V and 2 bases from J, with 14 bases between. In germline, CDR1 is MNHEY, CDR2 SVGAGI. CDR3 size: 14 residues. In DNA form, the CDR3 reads TGTGCCAGCACCGACCGACAGGACAACTATGGCTACACCTTC. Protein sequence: CASTDRQDNYGYTF.

CDR3 bases: TGTGCCAGTAGTATTGAGAGGGCATGGTCGGGCTACACCTTC. Protein sequence: CASSIERAWSGYTF. The chain joins TRBV19 to TRBJ1-2; D is undetermined. V lost 3 bases to trimming and J lost 8 bases, with 16 bases between them. The CDR3 is made up of 14 amino acids. Per the germline V gene, CDR1 is LNHDA and CDR2 is SQIVND (reference sequence).

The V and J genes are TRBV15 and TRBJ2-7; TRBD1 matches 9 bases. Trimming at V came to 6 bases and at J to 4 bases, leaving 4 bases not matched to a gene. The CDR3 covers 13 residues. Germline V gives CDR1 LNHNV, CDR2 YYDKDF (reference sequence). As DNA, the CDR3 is TGTGCCACCAGGGTGGACAGGGGTTACGAGCAGTACTTC. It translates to CATRVDRGYEQYF.

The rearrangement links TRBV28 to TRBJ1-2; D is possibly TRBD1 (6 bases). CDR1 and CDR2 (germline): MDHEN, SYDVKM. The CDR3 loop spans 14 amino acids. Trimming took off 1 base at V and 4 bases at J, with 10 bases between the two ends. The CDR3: CASSLSGGAYGYTF. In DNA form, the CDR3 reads TGTGCCAGCAGTTTATCTGGGGGGGCCTATGGCTACACCTTC.

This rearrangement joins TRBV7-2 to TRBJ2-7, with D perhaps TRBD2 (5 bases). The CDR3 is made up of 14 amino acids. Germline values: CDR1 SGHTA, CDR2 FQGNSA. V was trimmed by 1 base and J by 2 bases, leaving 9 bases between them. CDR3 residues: CASSLVDGTYEQYF. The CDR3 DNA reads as TGTGCCAGCAGCTTAGTAGACGGGACCTACGAGCAGTACTTC.

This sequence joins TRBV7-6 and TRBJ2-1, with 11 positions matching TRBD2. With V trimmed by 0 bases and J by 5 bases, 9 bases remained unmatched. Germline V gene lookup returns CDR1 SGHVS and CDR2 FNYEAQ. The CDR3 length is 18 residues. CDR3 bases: TGTGCCAGCAGCTTAGCGTTTGATAGCGGGGGGGGTGACAATGAGCAGTTCTTC. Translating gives CASSLAFDSGGGDNEQFF.

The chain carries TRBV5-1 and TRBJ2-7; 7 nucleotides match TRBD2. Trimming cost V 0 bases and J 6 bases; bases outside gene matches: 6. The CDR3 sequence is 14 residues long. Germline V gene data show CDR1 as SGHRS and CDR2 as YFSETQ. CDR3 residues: CASSLEGRAREQYF. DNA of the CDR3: TGCGCCAGCAGCTTGGAGGGGAGGGCGCGCGAGCAGTACTTC.

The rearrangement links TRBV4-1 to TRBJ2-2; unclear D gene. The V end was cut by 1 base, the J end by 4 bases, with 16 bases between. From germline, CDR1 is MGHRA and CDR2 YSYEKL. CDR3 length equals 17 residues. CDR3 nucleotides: TGCGCCAGCAGCCAAGTTACGGCCGGGTTGGCCACCGGGGAGCTGTTTTTT. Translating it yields CASSQVTAGLATGELFF.

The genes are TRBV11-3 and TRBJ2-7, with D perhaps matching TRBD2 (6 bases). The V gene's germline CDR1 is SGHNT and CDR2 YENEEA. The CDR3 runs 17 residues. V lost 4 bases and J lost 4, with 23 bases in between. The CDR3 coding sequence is TGTGCCAGCAGCTCGCCGGCGGGGACGGAGATTGATTACGAGCAGTACTTC. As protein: CASSSPAGTEIDYEQYF.

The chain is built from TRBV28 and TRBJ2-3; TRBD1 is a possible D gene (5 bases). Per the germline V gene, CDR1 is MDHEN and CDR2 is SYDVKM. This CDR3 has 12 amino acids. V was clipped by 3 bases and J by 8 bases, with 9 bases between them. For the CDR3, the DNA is TGTGCCAGCAGTTTCCCTCAGGGTACGCAGTATTTT. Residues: CASSFPQGTQYF.

This CDR3 reads CSVATSNGELFF. CDR3 nucleotides: TGCAGCGTTGCCACATCGAACGGGGAGCTGTTTTTT. This chain joins TRBV29-1 and TRBJ2-2, with D uncertain. This CDR3 region has 12 residues. The germline V and J ends were trimmed by 4 bases and 7 bases, with 10 bases remaining between them. CDR1 SQVTM and CDR2 ANQGSEA come from the germline V gene.